This T cell receptor beta chain was sequenced during a study of T cell changes during pregnancy in multiple sclerosis. The assay was immunoSEQ multiplex PCR, and TCRdb's table has in-frame clones only and misses some. Of 40,000 or so clones in the sample, nearly 95% were seen once. This clone was found once. The sample consisted of CD4+ T cells from peripheral blood mononuclear cells, taken after pregnancy. This sequence originates from a female donor in good health, enrolled as a control in a pregnancy study.

The CDR3 sequence is CAISEGNKPRDGYTF. The CDR3, as DNA: TGTGCCATCAGTGAGGGAAACAAGCCTCGGGATGGCTACACCTTC. V and J are TRBV10-3 and TRBJ1-2, with D uncertain. Germline V gene data show CDR1 as ENHRY and CDR2 as SYGVKD. Trimming removed 2 bases from V and 6 bases from J, with 16 bases in between. The CDR3 is 15 residues long.